A selection of T cell receptor beta chains follows, all from one sample in a study of T cells expressing NK-cell markers. Reprocessing the 5' RACE reads, TCRdb reports a single entry for every CDR3 protein and omits DNA. Here the sample table reports roughly 350,000 distinct CDR3 sequences. The sequenced sample consisted of blood T cells: a sorted CD56 or NKG2C T cell subset, CD4+ or CD8+ T cells, or bulk PBMC T cells (not recorded which). These receptors came from a man between 18 and 69 years old in good health. CDR3s include the opening cysteine and the closing phenylalanine or tryptophan.

j_call,v_call,cdr3_aa
TRBJ2-7,TRBV20-1,CSADRQGRSYEQYF
TRBJ2-3,TRBV20-1,CSARDLLADYTDTQYF
TRBJ1-6,TRBV29-1,CCHEGWGSPLHF
TRBJ1-2,TRBV29-1,CSVDGSSMAGYGYTF
TRBJ2-7,TRBV5-6,CASSFKASGYYEQYF
TRBJ2-7,TRBV6-2/TRBV6-3,CASRDYGTGLYEQYF
TRBJ2-5,TRBV3-1,CASSHGGGARETQYF
TRBJ1-4,TRBV7-8,CASSLDRVGEKLFF
TRBJ1-1,TRBV2,CASSEGEGSSEAFF
TRBJ1-2,TRBV11-1,CASSPTLTGLSPNYGYTF
TRBJ1-4,TRBV20-1,CSARRDRDFEKLFF
TRBJ2-5,TRBV10-3,CAISVGSGGQETQYF
TRBJ1-2,TRBV6-6,CATLIEANYGYTF
TRBJ2-6,TRBV5-1,CASSRLDGTGVFGANVLTF
TRBJ1-1,TRBV12-3/TRBV12-4,CASRRTGHRAEAFF
TRBJ2-6,TRBV28,CASSLSGCCVLTF
TRBJ2-3,TRBV7-3,CASSLRAGSSGGEDTQYF
TRBJ2-7,TRBV20-1,CSASELTGESYEQYF
TRBJ1-1,TRBV18,CASSPDRFEAFF
TRBJ1-1,TRBV9,CASSYRTGMNTEAFF
TRBJ1-3,TRBV9,CASSVGGGGETSGNTIYF
TRBJ2-2,TRBV4-2,CASSQSTGELFF
TRBJ2-7,TRBV5-1,CASSLAWLDGYYEQYF
TRBJ1-1,TRBV6-5,CASSYPGRANTEAFF
TRBJ2-7,TRBV20-1,CSAPKGGRLTYEQYF
TRBJ2-3,TRBV20-1,CSATEMRRGPQYF
TRBJ1-5,TRBV7-8,CASSPRLNNQPQHF
TRBJ2-3,TRBV3-1,CASSQLGTGPYTQYF
TRBJ2-4,TRBV20-1,CSARVGGGADEIQYF
TRBJ1-2,TRBV29-1,CSLRDRGHDGYTF
TRBJ1-1,TRBV5-1,CASSLVALNTEAFF
TRBJ2-3,TRBV12-3/TRBV12-4,CASRRDGADTQYF
TRBJ2-2,TRBV6-1,CASSVIVANTGELFF
TRBJ2-7,TRBV12-3/TRBV12-4,CASSRDSVAYEQYF
TRBJ2-5,TRBV12-5,CASGLVMSSGVAQYF
TRBJ2-7,TRBV7-2,CASSFREQGASEQYF
TRBJ1-6,TRBV6-1,CASNRQPFYNSPLHF